This TCR beta chain was observed in a study of blood T cell repertoires in COVID-19. Study in general: PBMCs, B-cell-depleted T cells, or T cells provided the cDNA or gDNA that made up the material.

Per the study methods: Reference gene primer amplification yielded estimated nucleated cell counts. Sequencing was performed with immunoSEQ multiplex PCR; in TCRdb, only in-frame clones are kept and a portion is missing. V, J and clone size are taken as reported in that table, and D and trimming were inferred from the DNA itself. Of 150,000 to 200,000 clones listed, roughly nine tenths were seen once; the top ten hold 2% to 2.5%. Sample: PBMCs or T cells enriched from blood (not recorded which). The TCR comes from a woman between 40 and 55 years old with acute COVID-19.

This CDR3 is CASSYSLGQGQPQHF. The CDR3 bases are TGTGCCAGCAGTTACTCCCTTGGACAGGGCCAGCCCCAGCATTTT. V usage is TRBV28 and J usage is TRBJ1-5; the match to TRBD1 covers 8 bases. With 4 bases clipped from V and 7 bases from J, the junction kept 9 bases outside the gene matches. CDR1 and CDR2 (germline): MDHEN, SYDVKM. CDR3 length: 15 residues. The variable domain in full, completed from reference TRBV28 and TRBJ1-5, reads DVKVTQSSRYLVKRTGEKVFLECVQDMDHENMFWYRQDPGLGLRLIYFSYDVKMKEKGDIPEGYSVSREKKERFSLILESASTNQTSMYLCASSYSLGQGQPQHFGDGTRLSIL.